The 28 T cell receptor beta chains in this list originate from one sample, sequenced in a study of T cell clonotyping in hematopoietic cell transplantation. Libraries were prepared by immunoSEQ multiplex PCR; TCRdb keeps only in-frame clonotypes and omits some of them. The sample includes about 18,000 clones, approximately 85% of them seen just once. Time point defined: recipient sample about 28 days before transplant, after cytoreduction. The sample was peripheral blood mononuclear cells, taken before stem cell transplant. The receptors were sampled from a man aged 50 to 59 with acute myeloid leukemia. Some clones in this sample may be carry-over from other donors' samples.

This clone was detected only once. This chain connects TRBV11-3 to TRBJ2-2; 8 nucleotides match TRBD1. V gave up 6 bases and J gave up 0 bases; unmatched junction bases: 3. In germline, CDR1 is SGHNT, CDR2 YENEEA. The CDR3 totals 15 residues. The CDR3: CASSPGGANTGELFF. The DNA of the CDR3 is TGTGCCAGCAGTCCAGGGGGCGCGAACACCGGGGAGCTGTTTTTT.

This chain links TRBV5-1 with TRBJ1-1; D not certain. CDR3 size: 15 residues. Trimming took 4 bases from V and 1 from J, leaving 14 bases between them. CDR1 is SGHRS and CDR2 is YFSETQ in the germline V gene. The CDR3 nucleotides are TGCGCCAGCAGCGTGGGGTGGGGAGAGAACACTGAAGCTTTCTTT. Translating it yields CASSVGWGENTEAFF.

About this clone itself: Its ends do not fully match the called genes, so a read error is possible. V is TRBV11-3 and J is TRBJ2-7; D assignment may be TRBD1 or TRBD2 (5 bases each). This CDR3 has 14 residues. From germline, CDR1 is SGHNT and CDR2 YENEEA. In nucleotides, the CDR3 is TGTGCCAGCAGCCTCACGGGGACGTCCTCCGAGCAGTACTTC. Amino acids: CASSLTGTSSEQYF.

The gene calls are TRBV11-2 and TRBJ2-2, with D tentatively TRBD2 (6 bases). The CDR3 runs to 15 residues. V lost 3 bases, J lost 5 bases, and 13 bases lay in between. Germline V lookup: CDR1 SGHAT, CDR2 FQNNGV. The CDR3 coding sequence is TGTGCCAGCAGCTTGATCGGGGGTTGGACCGGGGAGCTGTTTTTT. The encoded protein is CASSLIGGWTGELFF.

The rearrangement joins TRBV4-3 to TRBJ1-2; D might be TRBD1 (6 bases). V lost 4 bases and J 3 bases, leaving 18 bases between the germline ends. The germline gives CDR1 LGHNA, CDR2 YSLEER. This CDR3 spans 16 amino acids. The DNA of the CDR3 is TGCGCCAGCAGCCTAACCCAGGGGACCTTCCACTATGGCTACACCTTC. It encodes CASSLTQGTFHYGYTF.

The genes are TRBV2 and TRBJ2-2; a weak D match, TRBD1 (5 bases). The CDR3 extends over 17 amino acids. The germline V and J ends were trimmed by 5 bases and 3 bases, with 19 bases remaining between them. The germline V gene encodes CDR1 SNHLY and CDR2 FYNNEI. The CDR3 loop is CASSPPGRVVDTGELFF. The CDR3 DNA follows: TGTGCCAGCAGTCCCCCGGGCAGGGTGGTTGACACCGGGGAGCTGTTTTTT.

The chain employs TRBV27 and TRBJ2-7; D is perhaps TRBD1 (5 bases). V was pared by 1 base and J by 2 bases, with 9 bases between. This CDR3 region has 14 residues. From germline, CDR1 is MNHEY and CDR2 SMNVEV (reference sequence). The CDR3 spells CASSLWGGPYEQYF. For the CDR3, the DNA is TGTGCCAGCAGTTTATGGGGCGGTCCCTACGAGCAGTACTTC.

A few counts support this clone. The chain couples TRBV27 to TRBJ1-2; D gene unclear. Trimming shortened V by 5 bases and J by 0 bases, and 7 bases separated the two germline ends. CDR3 length: 13 amino acids. Germline CDR1 reads MNHEY; CDR2 reads SMNVEV (reference sequence). CDR3 nucleotides: TGTGCCAGCAGTCCAGGACCTAACTATGGCTACACCTTC. It encodes CASSPGPNYGYTF.

The chain has TRBV13 and TRBJ2-5; 8 bases fit TRBD2. J was trimmed by 1 base and V by 0 bases; bases with no gene match: 7. The germline V gene has CDR1 PRHDT and CDR2 FYEKMQ (reference sequence). The CDR3 totals 17 residues. The CDR3 DNA reads TGTGCCAGCAGCTTAGGTGTACCAGCGGGGGTCCAAGAGACCCAGTACTTC. Translated: CASSLGVPAGVQETQYF.

A few counts support this clone. The chain joins TRBV7-2 to TRBJ1-2, with D perhaps matching TRBD1 (6 bases). The germline V and J ends were trimmed by 5 bases and 4 bases, with 11 bases remaining between them. CDR3 size: 13 residues. Germline assignment: CDR1 SGHTA and CDR2 FQGNSA. CDR3 in amino acids: CASSRGQFYGYTF. In nucleotides, the CDR3 is TGTGCCAGCAGCCGCGGACAGTTCTATGGCTACACCTTC.

The chain recombines TRBV6-6 with TRBJ1-2, with D perhaps TRBD1 (6 bases). The CDR3 is made up of 12 amino acids. V shed 7 bases and J shed 4 bases, with 10 bases lying between them. The germline V gene encodes CDR1 MNHNY and CDR2 SVGAGI (reference sequence). For the CDR3, the DNA is TGTGCCAGCACCGACAGGACCTATGGCTACACCTTC. Translation gives CASTDRTYGYTF.

This clone came up once. The chain employs TRBV6-6 and TRBJ1-5; possibly TRBD1 for D (6 bases). The germline CDR1 and CDR2 sequences are MNHNY and SVGAGI (reference sequence). V lost 2 bases and J lost 3, with 8 bases in between. This CDR3 is 14 amino acids long. The CDR3 DNA sequence: TGTGCCAGCAGTTACAACAGGGCCAATCAGCCCCAGCATTTT. Protein product: CASSYNRANQPQHF.

The chain combines TRBV21-1 with TRBJ2-1; no DNA check was done on the table's D call, TRBD1. TRBV21-1 is reported as a pseudogene. This CDR3 is built from 12 residues. CDR3 nucleotide sequence: TGTGCCTCCACGACAGTCTTCAATGAGCAGTTCTTC. This codes for CASTTVFNEQFF.

The V gene is TRBV19, the J gene TRBJ2-5; either TRBD1 or TRBD2 may fit D (5 bases each). V was shortened by 8 bases and J by 5 bases, with 12 bases between the two germline ends. Germline V CDR1 and CDR2: LNHDA, SQIVND (reference sequence). The CDR3 runs to 12 residues. The CDR3 bases are TGTGCCAGTTCCACCGGGGCGGAGACCCAGTACTTC. This translates into CASSTGAETQYF.

As for this clone: One junction end disagrees with the germline gene, perhaps due to a read error. The V call is TRBV20-1, the J call TRBJ1-1; unclear D gene. Per germline, CDR1 DFQATT and CDR2 SNEGSKA (reference sequence). This CDR3 region has 11 residues. Here the CDR3 reads CSARVDRKAFF. The CDR3 nucleotides read TGCAGTGCCAGAGTGGACCGCAAAGCTTTCTTT.

The chain couples TRBV5-8 to TRBJ1-2; weak D call: TRBD1 (5 bases). The CDR3 sequence is 15 residues long. V shed 4 bases and J shed 2 bases, with 15 bases lying between them. CDR1 and CDR2 from the germline V gene are SGHTS and YDEGEE. The CDR3 DNA reads as TGTGCCAGCAGCCCAGGGACGATGCCCAACTATGGCTACACCTTC. Its translation: CASSPGTMPNYGYTF.

The gene calls are TRBV15 and TRBJ1-5; unclear D gene. This CDR3 is built from 13 residues. With 5 bases removed from V and 9 bases from J, the gap between germline ends came to 14 bases. Looked up from germline, CDR1 is LNHNV and CDR2 is YYDKDF (reference sequence). The CDR3 protein is CATSDGEQRPQHF. DNA of the CDR3: TGTGCCACCAGCGATGGGGAACAACGGCCCCAGCATTTT.

This clone was found once. This chain links TRBV7-9 with TRBJ1-1; D is unresolved. V was shortened by 5 bases and J by 5 bases, with 12 bases between the two germline ends. CDR1 SEHNR and CDR2 FQNEAQ come from the germline V gene (reference sequence). The CDR3 covers 13 residues. The CDR3 nucleotides read TGTGCCAGCAGCCCCCATGAGTATACTGAAGCTTTCTTT. Translating gives CASSPHEYTEAFF.

The V gene is TRBV5-1, the J gene TRBJ2-7; TRBD1 matches at 7 bases. Trimming at V came to 3 bases and at J to 6 bases, leaving 9 bases not matched to a gene. Germline V gene lookup returns CDR1 SGHRS and CDR2 YFSETQ. CDR3 length: 14 amino acids. The CDR3 sequence: CASSSGQFDSEQYF. The CDR3 DNA reads as TGCGCCAGCAGCTCGGGACAGTTTGACTCCGAGCAGTACTTC.

This chain links TRBV28 with TRBJ2-5; no clear D gene. The CDR3 is 12 amino acids. The V gene lost 4 bases and the J gene lost 7 bases, with 10 bases spanning the gap. Looked up from germline, CDR1 is MDHEN and CDR2 is SYDVKM. The CDR3 nucleotides are TGTGCCAGCAGTTCCCCTTCTCGGACCCAGTACTTC. Residues: CASSSPSRTQYF.

The rearrangement links TRBV6-1 to TRBJ1-5, with D perhaps TRBD1 (5 bases). Germline CDR1 MNHNS, CDR2 SASEGT. The CDR3 covers 14 residues. V was shortened by 2 bases and J by 6 bases, with 11 bases between the two germline ends. CDR3 sequence: CASSEWGLVQPQHF. The CDR3 region has the DNA TGTGCCAGCAGTGAATGGGGGTTAGTTCAGCCCCAGCATTTT.

This rearrangement joins TRBV4-1 to TRBJ1-5; D is ambiguous. The germline CDR1 and CDR2 sequences are MGHRA and YSYEKL. The CDR3 sequence is 14 residues long. Between the trimmed V and J ends, which lost 3 bases and 0 bases, there was a span of 6 bases. Here the CDR3 DNA reads TGCGCCAGCAGCCAGGGCCCTAGCAATCAGCCCCAGCATTTT. Amino acids: CASSQGPSNQPQHF.

V usage is TRBV5-1 and J usage is TRBJ1-6; D possibly corresponds to TRBD1 (6 bases). Germline CDR1 and CDR2: SGHRS and YFSETQ. V was trimmed by 4 bases and J by 7 bases, leaving 21 bases between them. CDR3 length equals 17 residues. This CDR3 is CASSLTGGASGNSPLHF. The CDR3 region has the DNA TGCGCCAGCAGCCTGACAGGCGGGGCCTCGGGGAATTCACCCCTCCACTTT. Full variable domain (remainder filled in from reference TRBV5-1 and TRBJ1-6): KAGVTQTPRYLIKTRGQQVTLSCSPISGHRSVSWYQQTPGQGLQFLFEYFSETQRNKGNFPGRFSGRQFSNSRSEMNVSTLELGDSALYLCASSLTGGASGNSPLHFGNGTRLTVT.

The rearrangement uses TRBV21-1 and TRBJ2-4; the D call of TRBD2 is as the table states it, not checked on the DNA. TRBV21-1 is a pseudogene segment. The CDR3 has 12 residues. CDR3 loop: CASSKGGGVQYF. The CDR3 nucleotides read TGTGCCAGCAGCAAAGGGGGCGGGGTTCAGTACTTC.

This clone was picked up a small number of times. The chain carries TRBV28 and TRBJ1-5, with D perhaps matching TRBD1 (6 bases). The V end lost 8 bases, the J end lost 0 bases, and 17 bases lay between the germline ends. The germline V gene encodes CDR1 MDHEN and CDR2 SYDVKM. The CDR3 totals 16 residues. The CDR3 loop reads CASQVGGPNSNQPQHF. CDR3 coding DNA: TGTGCCAGCCAGGTGGGGGGGCCCAATAGCAATCAGCCCCAGCATTTT.

V gene TRBV7-2 combines with J gene TRBJ1-1; tentatively, D is TRBD1 (6 bases). Germline CDR1 reads SGHTA; CDR2 reads FQGNSA. Trimming pared 2 bases from V and 1 base from J, leaving 11 bases between. The CDR3 loop spans 15 amino acids. The CDR3 sequence: CASSLSLGANTEAFF. The DNA for the CDR3 is TGTGCCAGCAGCTTATCCCTGGGGGCGAACACTGAAGCTTTCTTT.

This rearrangement joins TRBV23-1 to TRBJ1-5; perhaps TRBD1 as D (5 bases). TRBV23-1 qualifies as an ORF whose function is uncertain. Trimming cost V 4 bases and J 4 bases, with 23 bases left between them. The CDR3 totals 18 residues. For the CDR3, the DNA is TGCGCCAGCAGTCCCCCGGCGGTGTCTCAGGGAGATAATCAGCCCCAGCATTTT. Amino acids: CASSPPAVSQGDNQPQHF.

This chain joins TRBV6-5 and TRBJ1-5, with TRBD1 as a possible D gene (5 bases). The CDR3 consists of 14 residues. Trimming left V 5 bases short and J 5 bases short, with 13 bases between. Germline values: CDR1 MNHEY, CDR2 SVGAGI. Here the CDR3 DNA reads TGTGCCAGCAGTCTCGGGGCCGAAGATCAGCCCCAGCATTTT. Translating gives CASSLGAEDQPQHF.